Below, 2 T cell receptor beta chains from the same sample are listed, as sequenced in a study of blood T cell repertoires in COVID-19. Assay used: immunoSEQ multiplex PCR; TCRdb lists only in-frame clones, some missing. Counted here are roughly 380,000 clones, about 92% occurring once; the ten biggest clones make up over 3.5%. Sequencing input: peripheral blood. The receptors were sampled from a woman aged 60 to 75 with COVID-19, enrolled during active disease.

This clone was counted once. This chain links TRBV6-5 with TRBJ1-4; TRBD1 is a possible D gene (6 bases). V was trimmed by 0 bases and J by 5 bases, leaving 10 bases between them. Germline V gene sequence: CDR1 MNHEY, CDR2 SVGAGI. This CDR3 has 15 residues. In DNA form, the CDR3 reads TGTGCCAGCAGTTACTCGTCAGGGGCGAATGAAAAACTGTTTTTT. It is translated as CASSYSSGANEKLFF.

Notes on this clone: Additional DNA sequences in this sample encode the identical CDR3. V and J are TRBV5-1 and TRBJ1-2; a possible D gene is TRBD1 (5 bases). V lost 3 bases and J lost 2, with 8 bases in between. The germline V gene encodes CDR1 SGHRS and CDR2 YFSETQ. This CDR3 is 13 amino acids long. CDR3: CASSSQGNYGYTF. DNA of the CDR3: TGCGCCAGCAGCTCTCAGGGCAACTATGGCTACACCTTC.